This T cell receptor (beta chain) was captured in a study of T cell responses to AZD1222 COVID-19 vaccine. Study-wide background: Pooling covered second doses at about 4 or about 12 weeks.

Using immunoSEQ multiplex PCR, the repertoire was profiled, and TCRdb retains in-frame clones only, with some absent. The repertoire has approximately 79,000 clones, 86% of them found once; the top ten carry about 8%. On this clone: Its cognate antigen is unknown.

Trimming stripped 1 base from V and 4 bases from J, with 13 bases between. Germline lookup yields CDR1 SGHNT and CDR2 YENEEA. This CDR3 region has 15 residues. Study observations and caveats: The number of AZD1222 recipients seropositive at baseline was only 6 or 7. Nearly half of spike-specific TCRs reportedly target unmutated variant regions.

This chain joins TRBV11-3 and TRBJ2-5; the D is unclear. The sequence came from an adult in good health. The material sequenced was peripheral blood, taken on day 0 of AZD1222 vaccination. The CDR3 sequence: CASSLVSGPLETQYF. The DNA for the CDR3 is TGTGCCAGCAGCTTAGTGTCAGGCCCCCTAGAGACCCAGTACTTC.